This T cell receptor (beta chain) was captured in a study of T cell responses to AZD1222 COVID-19 vaccine. The CDR3 sequence is 15 residues long. Unmatched junction bases numbered 7, after V lost 3 bases and J lost 4 bases. Germline assignment: CDR1 DFQATT and CDR2 SNEGSKA (reference sequence). Generated by immunoSEQ multiplex PCR, the TCRdb table keeps only in-frame clones and is missing some. The data hold 110,000 or so clones, with about nine tenths observed a single time. The chain has TRBV20-1 and TRBJ1-5, with 9 bases matching TRBD1. This receptor was identified in an adult in good health. The source material was peripheral blood, sampled on day 0 of AZD1222 vaccination. The DNA for the CDR3 is TGCAGTGCTAGTCGGGGACAGGGTAGGAATCAGCCCCAGCATTTT. Its protein product is CSASRGQGRNQPQHF.